The 23 T cell receptor beta chains reported below all come from one sample, sequenced in a study of blood T cell repertoires in COVID-19. Sequenced by immunoSEQ multiplex PCR; TCRdb stores in-frame clones only, minus some. There are 200,000 to 250,000 clones in the sample; roughly 85% occur only once, and 3% to 3.5% lies in the top ten. Sample: peripheral blood. Receptors originate from a young man with active or convalescent COVID-19.

V gene TRBV9 combines with J gene TRBJ2-7; TRBD2 agrees at 13 bases. This CDR3 is built from 15 residues. CDR1 and CDR2 (germline): SGDLS, YYNGEE. V shed 2 bases, J shed 4 bases, and the junction held 3 bases outside the gene matches. The CDR3 nucleotides are TGTGCCAGCAGCGTCGGACTAGCGGGAGTTTACGAGCAGTACTTC. Translation: CASSVGLAGVYEQYF.

The chain recombines TRBV24-1 with TRBJ1-2; D uncertain. This CDR3 is 13 amino acids long. Trimming pared 7 bases from V and 7 bases from J, leaving 15 bases between. Per the germline V gene, CDR1 is KGHDR and CDR2 is SFDVKD. CDR3 amino acids: CATRDSSLGGYTF. Written as DNA, the CDR3 is TGTGCCACCAGGGACTCCTCCCTAGGTGGCTACACCTTC.

The V gene is TRBV7-8, the J gene TRBJ2-3; perhaps TRBD1 as D (5 bases). CDR1 SGHVS and CDR2 FQNEAQ come from the germline V gene. The germline V and J ends were trimmed by 5 bases and 1 base, with 7 bases remaining between them. This CDR3 spans 13 amino acids. Here the CDR3 reads CASSPTGTDTQYF. The CDR3 DNA follows: TGTGCCAGCAGCCCGACAGGCACAGATACGCAGTATTTT.

This clone was seen a single time. The DNA for the CDR3 is TGTGCCAGTGGCTGGACAGGGCGGAGGACAGATACGCAGTATTTT. Encoded protein: CASGWTGRRTDTQYF. This chain links TRBV19 with TRBJ2-3; 8 bases are a match to TRBD1. CDR1 and CDR2 (germline): LNHDA, SQIVND (reference sequence). The CDR3 runs 15 residues. J lost 3 bases, V lost 8 bases, and 10 bases had no gene match.

The genes are TRBV13 and TRBJ1-2, with TRBD1 matching over 7 bases. Germline V CDR1 and CDR2: PRHDT, FYEKMQ (reference sequence). The junction had 9 bases not matched to a gene; V was cut back by 3 bases and J by 5 bases. The CDR3 covers 15 residues. CDR3 in amino acids: CASSFAGTAVYGYTF. The CDR3 coding sequence is TGTGCCAGCAGCTTCGCAGGGACAGCCGTTTATGGCTACACCTTC.

The chain's CDR3 is CASSADRFNEKLFF. DNA of the CDR3: TGTGCCAGCAGTGCGGACAGATTTAATGAAAAACTGTTTTTT. V usage is TRBV6-2 or TRBV6-3 and J usage is TRBJ1-4, with a tentative D call TRBD1 (6 bases). Germline V gene lookup returns CDR1 MNHEY and CDR2 SVGEGT. The CDR3 totals 14 residues. Trimming took off 5 bases at V and 4 bases at J, with 11 bases between the two ends.

V usage is TRBV11-3 and J usage is TRBJ1-1; maybe TRBD1 (5 bases). The V and J ends lost 5 bases and 4 bases respectively, with 11 bases between them. Germline CDR1 reads SGHNT; CDR2 reads YENEEA. The CDR3 loop spans 13 amino acids. The CDR3 reads CASSPGGSTEAFF. The CDR3 nucleotides are TGTGCCAGCAGCCCCGGGGGGAGCACTGAAGCTTTCTTT.

The chain employs TRBV6-2 or TRBV6-3 and TRBJ1-1, with D possibly matching TRBD1 (5 bases). Trimming removed 2 bases from V and 11 bases from J, with 12 bases in between. The CDR3 length is 12 residues. In germline, CDR1 is MNHEY, CDR2 SVGEGT. The CDR3 coding sequence is TGTGCCAGCAGTTACGGTGCAGGGAGGGCTTTCTTT. Its translation is CASSYGAGRAFF.

The gene calls are TRBV10-1 and TRBJ2-2; no definite D call. CDR3 size: 14 residues. The V gene's germline CDR1 is WNHNN and CDR2 SYGVQD (reference sequence). Trimming left V 3 bases short and J 0 bases short, with 5 bases between. This CDR3 is CASSDSANTGELFF. The CDR3 DNA reads as TGCGCCAGCAGTGATTCAGCGAACACCGGGGAGCTGTTTTTT.

A few counts support this clone. V is TRBV9 and J is TRBJ1-2; a possible D gene is TRBD1 (6 bases). CDR1 is SGDLS, CDR2 YYNGEE, per germline. Trimming pared 4 bases from V and 6 bases from J, leaving 19 bases between. The CDR3 consists of 15 residues. The CDR3 here is CASSLGGAPRNGYTF. As DNA, the CDR3 is TGTGCCAGCAGCCTGGGGGGGGCTCCTCGAAATGGCTACACCTTC.

The rearrangement links TRBV6-2 or TRBV6-3 to TRBJ2-3, with 11 nucleotides matching TRBD2. With V trimmed by 4 bases and J by 1 base, 7 bases remained unmatched. CDR3 size: 17 residues. Germline CDR1 MNHEY, CDR2 SVGEGT. The CDR3 spells CASSSPPLAGGTDTQYF. DNA for the CDR3: TGTGCCAGCAGTTCCCCGCCACTAGCGGGGGGCACAGATACGCAGTATTTT.

The chain combines TRBV7-8 with TRBJ2-2; 11 positions match TRBD2. CDR1 and CDR2 from the germline V gene are SGHVS and FQNEAQ. J lost 3 bases, V lost 6 bases, and 6 bases had no gene match. The CDR3 totals 16 residues. The CDR3 region has the DNA TGTGCCAGCAGTTCACTAGCGGGAGAGGACACCGGGGAGCTGTTTTTT. Translation gives CASSSLAGEDTGELFF. Full variable domain (remainder filled in from reference TRBV7-8 and TRBJ2-2): GAGVSQSPRYKVAKRGQDVALRCDPISGHVSLFWYQQALGQGPEFLTYFQNEAQLDKSGLPSDRFFAERPEGSVSTLKIQRTQQEDSAVYLCASSSLAGEDTGELFFGEGSRLTVL.

The chain is built from TRBV11-3 and TRBJ2-7, with 10 bases fitting TRBD2. J gave up 2 bases and V 4 bases, and 2 bases lay outside the gene matches. This CDR3 contains 14 residues. Germline V gives CDR1 SGHNT, CDR2 YENEEA. The CDR3 reads CASSSSGGAYEQYF. CDR3 DNA: TGTGCCAGCAGCTCCAGCGGGGGGGCCTACGAGCAGTACTTC. Supplemented by reference TRBV11-3 and TRBJ2-7, the full variable domain reads EAGVVQSPRYKIIEKKQPVAFWCNPISGHNTLYWYLQNLGQGPELLIRYENEEAVDDSQLPKDRFSAERLKGVDSTLKIQPAELGDSAVYLCASSSSGGAYEQYFGPGTRLTVT.

The chain employs TRBV30 and TRBJ1-5, with D hard to call. This CDR3 region has 16 residues. V was cut by 0 bases and J by 0 bases, with 12 bases left in between. The germline gives CDR1 GTSNPN, CDR2 SVGIG (reference sequence). CDR3 coding DNA: TGTGCCTGGAGTGTAAATCAGGCTCCTAGCAATCAGCCCCAGCATTTT. Its translation: CAWSVNQAPSNQPQHF.

Only one count was recorded for this clone. CDR3 in amino acids: CASSQEVGNNEKLFF. CDR3 bases: TGCGCCAGCAGCCAAGAGGTCGGGAATAATGAAAAACTGTTTTTT. The rearrangement uses TRBV4-3 and TRBJ1-4; no definite D call. This CDR3 has 15 residues. V was clipped by 0 bases and J by 4 bases, with 9 bases between them. The V gene's germline CDR1 is LGHNA and CDR2 YSLEER.

J is TRBJ2-2 and V is TRBV10-3; 7 nucleotides line up with TRBD2. Germline CDR1 reads ENHRY; CDR2 reads SYGVKD. Trimming removed 0 bases from V and 6 bases from J; junction bases left unmatched: 4. CDR3 length: 15 amino acids. Here the CDR3 reads CAISESSGEAGELFF. The CDR3 bases are TGTGCCATCAGTGAGTCGAGCGGGGAAGCCGGGGAGCTGTTTTTT.

V usage is TRBV5-4 and J usage is TRBJ1-6, with 12 bases identical to TRBD1. Trimming took 4 bases from V and 6 from J; bases not matched to a gene: 11. The CDR3 runs 18 residues. The germline gives CDR1 SGHNT, CDR2 YYREEE (reference sequence). CDR3 residues: CASSKIRDRGLLNSPLHF. CDR3 coding DNA: TGTGCCAGCAGCAAAATCCGGGACAGGGGGCTTCTTAATTCACCCCTCCACTTT.

J is TRBJ2-7 and V is TRBV4-3, with 11 bases lining up with TRBD1. Germline CDR1 is LGHNA and CDR2 is YSLEER. Trimming at V came to 3 bases and at J to 3 bases, leaving 4 bases not matched to a gene. CDR3 length equals 15 residues. CDR3 loop: CASSHSGTGGYEQYF. The CDR3 DNA follows: TGCGCCAGCAGCCACTCCGGGACAGGGGGCTACGAGCAGTACTTC.

This chain links TRBV6-4 with TRBJ2-1; 12 nucleotides align to TRBD2. CDR3 length equals 16 residues. V was clipped by 4 bases and J by 7 bases; unmatched bases: 8. CDR1 and CDR2 from the germline V gene are MRHNA and SNTAGT. CDR3 DNA: TGTGCCAGCAGTGTTCTAGCGGGAGGGCCGGGGAATGAGCAGTTCTTC. Translating gives CASSVLAGGPGNEQFF.

The chain is built from TRBV4-3 and TRBJ2-3; 7 positions match TRBD1. This CDR3 has 15 amino acids. CDR1 is LGHNA and CDR2 is YSLEER in the germline V gene. The trim removed 5 bases at V and 4 bases at J, leaving 9 bases unmatched. CDR3 sequence reads: CASSLTGSDADTQYF. CDR3 nucleotide sequence: TGCGCCAGCAGCTTGACAGGGTCCGATGCAGATACGCAGTATTTT.

The chain carries TRBV27 and TRBJ2-1; 10 nucleotides match TRBD2. With V trimmed by 6 bases and J by 2 bases, 4 bases remained unmatched. This CDR3 contains 15 residues. Germline CDR1 and CDR2: MNHEY and SMNVEV (reference sequence). This CDR3 is CASSPGLATYNEQFF. CDR3 nucleotide sequence: TGTGCCAGCAGCCCGGGACTAGCGACCTACAATGAGCAGTTCTTC.

This clone appeared a few times. The rearrangement uses TRBV6-6 and TRBJ2-1; D possibly corresponds to TRBD1 (6 bases). Germline CDR1 and CDR2: MNHNY and SVGAGI (reference sequence). This CDR3 spans 13 amino acids. V dropped 5 bases and J dropped 15 bases, with 20 bases sitting between them. The CDR3 is CASSPGAPLGGFF. The CDR3 bases are TGTGCCAGCAGTCCAGGGGCGCCCCTGGGTGGGTTCTTC.

This chain uses TRBV12-3 or TRBV12-4 with TRBJ1-2; D possibly corresponds to TRBD1 (6 bases). The V gene lost 1 base and the J gene lost 6 bases, with 9 bases spanning the gap. The CDR3 sequence is 13 residues long. The CDR3 nucleotides are TGTGCCAGCAGTTTAGGACAGGCCCATGGCTACACCTTC. Its translation: CASSLGQAHGYTF.